A single sample gave rise to the 10 T cell receptor beta chains below, sequenced in a study of T cell responses to AZD1222 COVID-19 vaccine. Sequencing was performed with immunoSEQ multiplex PCR; in TCRdb, only in-frame clones are kept and a portion is missing. This sample yields 95,000 to 110,000 clones, of which over 70% are seen a single time; 20% belongs to the top ten. The sample here was peripheral blood, taken on day 0 of AZD1222 vaccination. The receptors were sampled from an adult in good health.

The CDR3 nucleotides read TGTGCCAGCAGCCCGGGGGCCACGTCCCGCTCTGGGGCCAACGTCCTGACTTTC. It translates to CASSPGATSRSGANVLTF. The rearrangement joins TRBV9 to TRBJ2-6; D is perhaps TRBD1 or TRBD2 (6 bases each). The germline V and J ends were trimmed by 4 bases and 0 bases, with 17 bases remaining between them. Germline CDR1 SGDLS, CDR2 YYNGEE. CDR3 size: 18 residues.

The chain recombines TRBV19 with TRBJ1-5, with TRBD1 matching 7 bases. The germline V gene has CDR1 LNHDA and CDR2 SQIVND (reference sequence). V trimming: 1 base; J trimming: 7 bases; junction bases outside the gene matches: 7. The CDR3 spans 15 residues. The CDR3 bases are TGTGCCAGTAGTATAGCTTCGGCAGGGGGGCAGCCCCAGCATTTT. Translated, it gives CASSIASAGGQPQHF.

CDR3 coding DNA: TGTGCCAGCAGCTTGGTGCTAGCGGTTAGCACAGATACGCAGTATTTT. This sequence encodes CASSLVLAVSTDTQYF. The chain is built from TRBV5-4 and TRBJ2-3; 7 nucleotides agree with TRBD2. The CDR3 consists of 16 residues. Germline loops: CDR1 SGHNT, CDR2 YYREEE (reference sequence). J gave up 0 bases and V 0 bases, and 4 bases lay outside the gene matches.

V is TRBV11-3 and J is TRBJ2-1; maybe TRBD1 (5 bases). Germline CDR1 SGHNT, CDR2 YENEEA. The V end was cut by 2 bases, the J end by 7 bases, with 12 bases between. The CDR3 covers 14 residues. The CDR3 protein is CASSLLGVANEQFF. The CDR3 bases are TGTGCCAGCAGCTTATTAGGGGTGGCAAATGAGCAGTTCTTC.

The chain is built from TRBV2 and TRBJ2-2; 12 bases are a match to TRBD2. V trimming: 5 bases; J trimming: 7 bases; junction bases outside the gene matches: 11. Per germline, CDR1 SNHLY and CDR2 FYNNEI. The CDR3 spans 17 residues. The DNA of the CDR3 is TGTGCCAGCAGTTATCCTCTAGCGGGGGGGCCCATCGGGGAGCTGTTTTTT. Protein sequence: CASSYPLAGGPIGELFF.

V gene TRBV5-8 combines with J gene TRBJ1-5; no firm D call. The CDR3 has 13 amino acids. With 2 bases removed from V and 7 bases from J, the gap between germline ends came to 10 bases. Germline V CDR1 and CDR2: SGHTS, YDEGEE. The CDR3 region is CASSFAFGQPQHF. CDR3 in DNA: TGTGCCAGCAGCTTTGCCTTTGGGCAGCCCCAGCATTTT.

This chain joins TRBV7-9 and TRBJ1-1; 7 nucleotides align to TRBD1. V gave up 2 bases and J gave up 5 bases; unmatched junction bases: 5. In germline, CDR1 is SEHNR, CDR2 FQNEAQ (reference sequence). The CDR3 has 14 residues. CDR3 residues: CASSLQGVGTEAFF. The CDR3 DNA is TGTGCCAGCAGCTTACAGGGGGTGGGTACTGAAGCTTTCTTT.

V gene TRBV3-1 (or the pseudogene TRBV3-2) combines with J gene TRBJ2-3; D gene unclear. The CDR3 consists of 15 residues. Trimming pared 4 bases from V and 8 bases from J, leaving 19 bases between. In germline, CDR1 is LGHDT, CDR2 YNNKEL (reference sequence). CDR3: CASSPLAPGIGTQYF. The CDR3 region has the DNA TGTGCCAGCAGCCCCCTTGCCCCAGGTATTGGTACGCAGTATTTT.

The rearrangement joins TRBV28 to TRBJ1-6; D is uncertain. CDR1 and CDR2 (germline): MDHEN, SYDVKM. V dropped 3 bases and J dropped 0 bases, with 6 bases sitting between them. The CDR3 contains 15 residues. The CDR3 nucleotides read TGTGCCAGCAGTTTTGGAAGCTCCTATAATTCACCCCTCCACTTT. It encodes CASSFGSSYNSPLHF.

The V call is TRBV19, the J call TRBJ1-6, with 8 bases aligning to TRBD1. The CDR3 length is 14 residues. Germline V lookup: CDR1 LNHDA, CDR2 SQIVND (reference sequence). Losses at the gene ends were 10 bases for V and 9 bases for J; bases not matched to a gene: 11. In DNA form, the CDR3 reads TGTGCCACCGGAGGACAGGGTTTTTCTTCACCCCTCCACTTT. Amino acid sequence: CATGGQGFSSPLHF.